The sequence of this T cell receptor beta chain was determined in a study of patients and donors after allogeneic stem cell transplantation. This clonotype was detected ten times or more. TCRdb re-called the RT-PCR reads through MiXCR, storing one row per CDR3 protein. The table has approximately 430,000 distinct CDR3 sequences, around 16% seen once. Between the trimmed V and J ends, which lost 5 bases and 3 bases, there was a span of 11 bases. There are 14 residues in the CDR3. Germline V lookup: CDR1 SNHLY, CDR2 FYNNEI. Sequenced sample: blood, either unsorted or a sorted T cell fraction (not recorded which). This chain links TRBV2 with TRBJ2-1; maybe TRBD2 (5 bases). This TCR came from a human donor who was either an allogeneic HSCT recipient or a stem cell or donor lymphocyte infusion donor (not recorded which). It is not recorded whose cells these are; they may come from a transplant donor. Written as DNA, the CDR3 is TGTGCCAGCAGTCCTGAGGGCAACTACAATGAGCAGTTCTTC. Translation: CASSPEGNYNEQFF.